The 24 T cell receptor beta chains presented below share a single source sample, sequenced in a study of siplizumab effects on memory and regulatory T cells. Sequencing used immunoSEQ multiplex PCR; TCRdb keeps in-frame clones, though not all of them. The table includes 100,000 to 120,000 clones, roughly 92% detected once. The sequenced sample was CD4+ T cells sorted from blood. The source is a human donor in good health.

The gene calls are TRBV2 and TRBJ2-7; D is unclear. The CDR3 is 11 residues long. CDR1 and CDR2 from the germline V gene are SNHLY and FYNNEI. V was clipped by 4 bases and J by 6 bases, with 7 bases between them. Here the CDR3 reads CASSVLIEQYF. As DNA, the CDR3 is TGTGCCAGCAGTGTCCTCATCGAGCAGTACTTC.

The genes are TRBV6-1 and TRBJ1-5; D gene uncertain. Germline V gene lookup returns CDR1 MNHNS and CDR2 SASEGT. The CDR3 spans 13 residues. V was pared by 3 bases and J by 3 bases, with 6 bases between. DNA of the CDR3: TGTGCCAGCAGTGATTCCCCCAATCAGCCCCAGCATTTT. Translation: CASSDSPNQPQHF.

V and J are TRBV7-8 and TRBJ2-4; 7 nucleotides match TRBD2. The length of the CDR3 is 14 residues. Trimming removed 7 bases from V and 3 bases from J; junction bases left unmatched: 6. Germline CDR1 reads SGHVS; CDR2 reads FQNEAQ. The CDR3 is CASTEGGGKNIQYF. The DNA for the CDR3 is TGTGCCAGCACCGAGGGCGGGGGCAAAAACATTCAGTACTTC.

The chain has TRBV21-1 and TRBJ2-1; the table's D gene call, TRBD2, was not cross checked with the DNA. TRBV21-1 is flagged as a pseudogene. The CDR3 loop spans 16 amino acids. CDR3 region: CASSKGLAVRNNEQFF. CDR3 in DNA: TGTGCCAGCAGCAAAGGGCTAGCGGTAAGAAACAATGAGCAGTTCTTC.

The CDR3 protein is CASSITISGNTIYF. As DNA, the CDR3 is TGTGCCAGTAGTATTACCATCTCTGGAAACACCATATATTTT. V usage is TRBV19 and J usage is TRBJ1-3; D call uncertain. Between the trimmed V and J ends, which lost 3 bases and 0 bases, there was a span of 6 bases. Germline loops: CDR1 LNHDA, CDR2 SQIVND (reference sequence). The CDR3 covers 14 residues.

This chain links TRBV7-7 with TRBJ2-5; no clear D gene. V lost 0 bases to trimming and J lost 5 bases, with 7 bases between them. This CDR3 is built from 13 residues. Germline CDR1 SSHAT, CDR2 FNYEAQ (reference sequence). Here the CDR3 DNA reads TGTGCCAGCAGCTTAGCGCTCTCCGAGACCCAGTACTTC. Protein sequence: CASSLALSETQYF. Based on the CDR3 plus reference TRBV7-7 and TRBJ2-5, the full variable domain is GAGVSQSPRYKVTKRGQDVTLRCDPISSHATLYWYQQALGQGPEFLTYFNYEAQPDKSGLPSDRFSAERPEGSISTLTIQRTEQRDSAMYRCASSLALSETQYFGPGTRLLVL.

The chain joins TRBV21-1 to TRBJ2-3; the table's D gene call, TRBD1, was not cross checked with the DNA. TRBV21-1 is marked as a pseudogene. This CDR3 contains 12 residues. CDR3 sequence (DNA): TGTGCCAGCAGCACCATCACAGATACGCAGTATTTT. It codes for CASSTITDTQYF.

This chain links TRBV25-1 with TRBJ2-2, with D perhaps TRBD2 (5 bases). Between the trimmed V and J ends, which lost 1 base and 3 bases, there was a span of 9 bases. The CDR3 sequence is 15 residues long. The germline V gene has CDR1 MGHDK and CDR2 SYGVNS. Here the CDR3 reads CASSELGRDTGELFF. In DNA, the CDR3 is TGTGCCAGCAGTGAATTAGGGAGAGACACCGGGGAGCTGTTTTTT.

The chain employs TRBV2 and TRBJ1-5; no clear D gene. Trimming removed 0 bases at V and 4 bases at J, with 4 bases between. This CDR3 is 13 amino acids long. CDR1 and CDR2 (germline): SNHLY, FYNNEI. CDR3 in DNA: TGTGCCAGCAGTGAAGCGGAAAATCAGCCCCAGCATTTT. Residues: CASSEAENQPQHF.

In this sample, this clone turned up once. The V call is TRBV7-8, the J call TRBJ1-5; D unresolved. The CDR3 length is 13 residues. Trimming took off 5 bases at V and 4 bases at J, with 9 bases between the two ends. Germline V gives CDR1 SGHVS, CDR2 FQNEAQ. The CDR3 coding sequence is TGTGCCAGCAGCGCCTCGGGTAATCAGCCCCAGCATTTT. Translated, it gives CASSASGNQPQHF.

This sequence joins TRBV30 and TRBJ2-6, with D tentatively TRBD2 (6 bases). The CDR3 is made up of 15 amino acids. Trimming removed 4 bases from V and 0 bases from J, with 10 bases in between. Germline loops: CDR1 GTSNPN, CDR2 SVGIG (reference sequence). For the CDR3, the DNA is TGTGCCTGGACGACCGGGGGCTCTGGGGCCAACGTCCTGACTTTC. Encoded protein: CAWTTGGSGANVLTF.

V and J are TRBV6-6 and TRBJ2-2, with D maybe TRBD2 (7 bases). The CDR3 sequence is 15 residues long. Trimming cost V 8 bases and J 0 bases, with 13 bases left between them. In germline, CDR1 is MNHNY, CDR2 SVGAGI (reference sequence). CDR3 nucleotide sequence: TGTGCCAGCTACTGGGGGGGCGCGAACACCGGGGAGCTGTTTTTT. This codes for CASYWGGANTGELFF.

V and J are TRBV9 and TRBJ2-2, with 10 bases lining up with TRBD2. The CDR3 has 19 residues. V dropped 4 bases and J dropped 6; count of bases not matched to a gene: 18. The germline V gene has CDR1 SGDLS and CDR2 YYNGEE. The CDR3 sequence is CASSLWEASGSIGPGELFF. Written as DNA, the CDR3 is TGTGCCAGCAGCCTTTGGGAGGCTAGCGGGAGTATAGGTCCCGGGGAGCTGTTTTTT. Variable domain in full (rest from reference TRBV9 and TRBJ2-2): DSGVTQTPKHLITATGQRVTLRCSPRSGDLSVYWYQQSLDQGLQFLIQYYNGEERAKGNILERFSAQQFPDLHSELNLSSLELGDSALYFCASSLWEASGSIGPGELFFGEGSRLTVL.

V and J are TRBV21-1 and TRBJ2-2; TRBD2, the table's D call, lacks a check against the DNA. TRBV21-1 is deemed a pseudogene. The CDR3 totals 15 residues. The CDR3 region has the DNA TGTGCCAGCAGCAAACGCGGGGCGAACACCGGGGAGCTGTTTTTT. Translation: CASSKRGANTGELFF.

The J gene is TRBJ2-2, the V gene TRBV7-9; no reliable D call. The CDR3 totals 14 residues. Germline V gene data show CDR1 as SEHNR and CDR2 as FQNEAQ (reference sequence). With 2 bases removed from V and 1 base from J, the gap between germline ends came to 5 bases. CDR3 region: CASSLIKNTGELFF. For the CDR3, the DNA is TGTGCCAGCAGCTTAATCAAGAACACCGGGGAGCTGTTTTTT.

The rearrangement uses TRBV5-1 and TRBJ2-3, with 7 bases that match TRBD1. The germline CDR1 and CDR2 sequences are SGHRS and YFSETQ. Trimming removed 5 bases from V and 1 base from J; junction bases left unmatched: 10. The CDR3 runs 16 residues. DNA of the CDR3: TGCGCCAGCAGTCGAGGACAGGTTGGGGGCACAGATACGCAGTATTTT. Protein: CASSRGQVGGTDTQYF.

This chain joins TRBV7-2 and TRBJ2-7; D is uncertain. V lost 2 bases to trimming and J lost 1 base, with 12 bases between them. The CDR3 is 15 residues long. Per germline, CDR1 SGHTA and CDR2 FQGNSA. The CDR3 loop reads CASSLNFYPSYEQYF. The DNA of the CDR3 is TGTGCCAGCAGCTTAAATTTCTACCCGTCCTACGAGCAGTACTTC.

This rearrangement joins TRBV27 to TRBJ2-7; 7 nucleotides align to TRBD2. Germline V gene data show CDR1 as MNHEY and CDR2 as SMNVEV (reference sequence). There are 13 residues in the CDR3. The J segment lost 3 bases and the V segment lost 7 bases, leaving 6 bases of the junction unmatched. CDR3 residues: CASKRGVNYEQYF. The CDR3 coding sequence is TGTGCCAGCAAGCGGGGAGTGAACTACGAGCAGTACTTC.

The V and J genes are TRBV16 and TRBJ1-6; D possibly corresponds to TRBD1 (6 bases). This CDR3 is 15 amino acids long. Looked up from germline, CDR1 is KGHSY and CDR2 is FQNENV. V was shortened by 3 bases and J by 4 bases, with 10 bases between the two germline ends. CDR3 residues: CASSQAGVYNSPLHF. The CDR3 DNA reads as TGTGCCAGCAGCCAGGCAGGGGTATATAATTCACCCCTCCACTTT.

The chain has TRBV5-8 and TRBJ2-6; D is uncertain. CDR3 length: 14 amino acids. Germline values: CDR1 SGHTS, CDR2 YDEGEE. V was pared by 2 bases and J by 0 bases, with 3 bases between. CDR3 sequence reads: CASSFRSGANVLTF. The DNA for the CDR3 is TGTGCCAGCAGCTTCCGCTCTGGGGCCAACGTCCTGACTTTC.

This clone was found a few times. The chain couples TRBV4-1 to TRBJ1-5; D is unresolved. This CDR3 spans 13 amino acids. Germline CDR1 MGHRA, CDR2 YSYEKL. Trimming took off 1 base at V and 6 bases at J, with 7 bases between the two ends. The CDR3 DNA sequence: TGCGCCAGCAGCCAAGTGGTTTTTCAGCCCCAGCATTTT. Its translation is CASSQVVFQPQHF.

This chain uses TRBV7-8 with TRBJ1-5; 9 bases align to TRBD1. The CDR3 extends over 16 amino acids. V shed 1 base and J 8 bases; nucleotides not matched to a gene: 9. CDR1 is SGHVS, CDR2 FQNEAQ, per germline. The CDR3 protein is CASSLDRGLSEKPQHF. The CDR3 coding sequence is TGTGCCAGCAGCTTAGACAGGGGGCTGTCGGAGAAGCCCCAGCATTTT.

The J gene is TRBJ2-5, the V gene TRBV4-1; D may correspond to TRBD1 or TRBD2 (6 bases each). This CDR3 has 15 residues. Trimming cost V 1 base and J 5 bases, with 14 bases left between them. The germline CDR1 and CDR2 sequences are MGHRA and YSYEKL. CDR3 region: CASSQVGGAGETQYF. CDR3 in DNA: TGCGCCAGCAGCCAAGTGGGGGGCGCGGGGGAGACCCAGTACTTC.

The chain joins TRBV7-9 to TRBJ1-1; D possibly corresponds to TRBD1 (5 bases). CDR3 size: 18 residues. From germline, CDR1 is SEHNR and CDR2 FQNEAQ (reference sequence). Trimming took off 3 bases at V and 5 bases at J, with 25 bases between the two ends. The chain's CDR3 is CASSLGTPQEGLRTEAFF. For the CDR3, the DNA is TGTGCCAGCAGCTTGGGGACGCCTCAGGAGGGTCTTCGGACTGAAGCTTTCTTT.